These T cell receptor beta chains were read from a single sample in a study of STAT5B mutations in CD4+ large granular lymphocyte leukemia. Only in-frame clones appear in the TCRdb table, and some are missing; sequencing was by immunoSEQ multiplex PCR. The sample has under 35,000 clones, roughly 78% seen once; the top ten hold 0.4% to 0.45%. The source material was CD4+ T cells from blood buffy coats. The source is a human donor in good health. Both conserved end residues are part of each CDR3.

v_gene: TRBV4-2
j_gene: TRBJ2-1
CDR3aa: CASSQGPGGQGAYNEQFF

v_gene: TRBV27
j_gene: TRBJ2-2
CDR3aa: CASSPTQGAGELFF

v_gene: TRBV28
j_gene: TRBJ2-7
CDR3aa: CASRGQGGVGGEQYF

v_gene: TRBV5-8
j_gene: TRBJ1-1
CDR3aa: CASSLSRGLTNTEAFF

v_gene: TRBV5-4
j_gene: TRBJ1-4
CDR3aa: CASSFFRQGANEKLFF

v_gene: TRBV5-1
j_gene: TRBJ2-5
CDR3aa: CASSGGLVQETQYF

v_gene: TRBV11-2
j_gene: TRBJ1-1
CDR3aa: CASMEYHEAFF

v_gene: TRBV7-8
j_gene: TRBJ2-2
CDR3aa: CASSLGMVDITGELFF

v_gene: TRBV6-5
j_gene: TRBJ1-2
CDR3aa: CASIPTGNANYGYTF

v_gene: TRBV5-4
j_gene: TRBJ1-5
CDR3aa: CASSLGEGNQPQHF

v_gene: TRBV6-5
j_gene: TRBJ1-3
CDR3aa: CASRQVSGNTIYF

v_gene: TRBV5-4
j_gene: TRBJ2-1
CDR3aa: CASSTLGSSGGLYSNNEQFF

v_gene: TRBV5-6
j_gene: TRBJ1-5
CDR3aa: CASSWGVNQPQHF

v_gene: TRBV6-6
j_gene: TRBJ1-3
CDR3aa: CATKTSSGNTIYF

v_gene: TRBV7-2
j_gene: TRBJ2-2
CDR3aa: CASSFTMGTGELFF

v_gene: TRBV19
j_gene: TRBJ2-1
CDR3aa: CASSRRQAGGDEQFF

v_gene: TRBV4-2
j_gene: TRBJ1-2
CDR3aa: CASSQDRGPESYTF

v_gene: TRBV19
j_gene: TRBJ1-3
CDR3aa: CASSMIQGAGGNTIYF

v_gene: TRBV6-6
j_gene: TRBJ1-1
CDR3aa: CASTKDTNTEAFF

v_gene: TRBV27
j_gene: TRBJ2-3
CDR3aa: CASSLPLDGLTDTQYF

v_gene: TRBV30
j_gene: TRBJ2-7
CDR3aa: CAWSVTVAGPYEQYF

v_gene: TRBV5-4
j_gene: TRBJ2-1
CDR3aa: CASRRTAGNNEQFF

v_gene: TRBV27
j_gene: TRBJ1-6
CDR3aa: CASSLMGGVDSPLHF

v_gene: TRBV9
j_gene: TRBJ2-1
CDR3aa: CASSVVASGGNEQFF

v_gene: TRBV7-2
j_gene: TRBJ2-1
CDR3aa: CASSSTGGSYNEQFF

v_gene: TRBV28
j_gene: TRBJ1-2
CDR3aa: CASSRRFGQIYGYTF

v_gene: TRBV19
j_gene: TRBJ2-5
CDR3aa: CASSIASTSGETQYF

v_gene: TRBV9
j_gene: TRBJ2-2
CDR3aa: CASSVDPGMNTGELFF

v_gene: TRBV14
j_gene: TRBJ1-1
CDR3aa: CASSRGTLGFMNTEAFF

v_gene: TRBV6-6
j_gene: TRBJ2-7
CDR3aa: CASSYSTSSYEQYF

v_gene: TRBV19
j_gene: TRBJ2-3
CDR3aa: CASRVTSGATDTQYF

v_gene: TRBV29-1
j_gene: TRBJ1-2
CDR3aa: CSVRTGGLGYTF

v_gene: TRBV2
j_gene: TRBJ2-5
CDR3aa: CASSERWNVVEETQYF

v_gene: TRBV7-2
j_gene: TRBJ2-1
CDR3aa: CASSLAATSGYNEQFF

v_gene: TRBV2
j_gene: TRBJ1-5
CDR3aa: CASSQWVAGDQPQHF

v_gene: TRBV27
j_gene: TRBJ2-7
CDR3aa: CASSLDRGGYEQYF

v_gene: TRBV7-2
j_gene: TRBJ2-1
CDR3aa: CASSSAGTSYNEQFF

v_gene: TRBV4-1
j_gene: TRBJ1-5
CDR3aa: CASSQEQGARGSNQPQHF

v_gene: TRBV5-4
j_gene: TRBJ2-7
CDR3aa: CASSLGLAGGTSYEQYF